Below are 6 T cell receptor beta chains sequenced from a single sample in a study of T cells in Graves' hyperthyroidism and ophthalmopathy. The investigators amplified TCR beta CDR3 regions from RNA transcripts. The HTBI primer set was used in a first-round RT-PCR of the TCR CDR3. TCRdb processed the multiplex PCR reads anew with MiXCR; each CDR3 protein has one entry. This sample has around 420,000 distinct CDR3 sequences, with approximately 14% found just once. The specimen sequenced was blood. The source of these receptors is a woman under 30 with Graves' hyperthyroidism.

This clonotype was detected many times. V usage is TRBV5-6 and J usage is TRBJ2-5; 10 bases are a match to TRBD2. The CDR3 spans 17 residues. V shed 1 base and J 2 bases; nucleotides not matched to a gene: 8. Per germline, CDR1 SGHDT and CDR2 YYEEEE. Written as DNA, the CDR3 is TGTGCCAGCAGCTTGTTAACTAGCGGGGCACGACAAGAGACCCAGTACTTC. Protein: CASSLLTSGARQETQYF.

Many counts were recorded for this clonotype. This chain connects TRBV6-1 to TRBJ2-1; 11 bases line up with TRBD2. Germline V gives CDR1 MNHNS, CDR2 SASEGT. V lost 5 bases, J lost 2 bases, and 5 bases stayed unmatched. The CDR3 is 16 residues long. The CDR3 protein is CASSPTSGGPYNEQFF. CDR3 bases: TGTGCCAGCAGTCCCACTAGCGGGGGCCCCTACAATGAGCAGTTCTTC.

J is TRBJ1-6 and V is TRBV7-9, with TRBD1 matching over 9 bases. The CDR3 extends over 15 amino acids. Per germline, CDR1 SEHNR and CDR2 FQNEAQ (reference sequence). After removal of 5 bases from V and 10 bases from J, the junction contained 9 bases not matched to a gene. The CDR3 DNA sequence: TGTGCCAGCAGCCCCGGGACAGGGTCAAACTCACCCCTCCACTTT. It encodes CASSPGTGSNSPLHF.

V is TRBV27 and J is TRBJ2-5; 12 bases line up with TRBD2. The CDR3 covers 19 residues. The J segment lost 2 bases and the V segment lost 3 bases, leaving 13 bases of the junction unmatched. In germline, CDR1 is MNHEY, CDR2 SMNVEV (reference sequence). The CDR3 sequence: CASSFRGGLAGGEQETQYF. The CDR3 nucleotides read TGTGCCAGCAGTTTCAGAGGGGGGCTAGCGGGAGGGGAGCAAGAGACCCAGTACTTC.

There are many counts of this clonotype. This sequence joins TRBV5-8 and TRBJ2-5, with D perhaps matching TRBD1 (6 bases). CDR3 length: 17 amino acids. V was trimmed by 0 bases and J by 3 bases, leaving 18 bases between them. Per germline, CDR1 SGHTS and CDR2 YDEGEE. CDR3 DNA: TGTGCCAGCAGCTTGGACAGGGTGGTACGATTGGAAGAGACCCAGTACTTC. Translation gives CASSLDRVVRLEETQYF.

The chain links TRBV4-1 to TRBJ2-3; 7 bases agree with TRBD2. CDR3 size: 17 residues. The ends lost 1 base at V and 3 bases at J; junction bases unmatched: 10. CDR1 MGHRA and CDR2 YSYEKL come from the germline V gene. CDR3 nucleotides: TGCGCCAGCAGCCAAGTTGTGGGGGGGGTGGAGACAGATACGCAGTATTTT. Amino acids: CASSQVVGGVETDTQYF.